The entry that follows covers one TCR beta chain sequence. Antigen: not known. The sample belongs to a study of graft-versus-host responses after intestinal transplantation. For the study at large: Transplants given to recipients were multivisceral, liver-intestinal, or isolated intestinal. Anti-thymocyte globulin induction was given to all recipients, followed by tacrolimus and steroids for roughly 3 years. Study-level results: Early after transplant, HvG clones declined as circulating GvH clones peaked. Recipient-marrow GvH clones were detected, some having first appeared in ileum or blood.

TCRdb's table, derived via immunoSEQ multiplex PCR, lists solely in-frame clones and lacks some. Counted here are 23,000 or so clones, roughly 90% occurring once; the ten biggest clones make up less than 2%. Looked up from germline, CDR1 is ENHRY and CDR2 is SYGVKD. The CDR3 has 14 amino acids. V was pared by 2 bases and J by 3 bases, with 10 bases between. The chain is built from TRBV10-3 and TRBJ1-2; perhaps TRBD1 as D (5 bases). This clonotype was sampled from a human patient who received an intestinal transplant, so some T cells may come from the graft donor. This material consisted of PBMCs, taken approximately 38 days after intestinal transplant. The chain's CDR3 is CAISEAGGDYGYTF. The CDR3 DNA reads TGTGCCATCAGTGAGGCGGGGGGGGACTATGGCTACACCTTC.